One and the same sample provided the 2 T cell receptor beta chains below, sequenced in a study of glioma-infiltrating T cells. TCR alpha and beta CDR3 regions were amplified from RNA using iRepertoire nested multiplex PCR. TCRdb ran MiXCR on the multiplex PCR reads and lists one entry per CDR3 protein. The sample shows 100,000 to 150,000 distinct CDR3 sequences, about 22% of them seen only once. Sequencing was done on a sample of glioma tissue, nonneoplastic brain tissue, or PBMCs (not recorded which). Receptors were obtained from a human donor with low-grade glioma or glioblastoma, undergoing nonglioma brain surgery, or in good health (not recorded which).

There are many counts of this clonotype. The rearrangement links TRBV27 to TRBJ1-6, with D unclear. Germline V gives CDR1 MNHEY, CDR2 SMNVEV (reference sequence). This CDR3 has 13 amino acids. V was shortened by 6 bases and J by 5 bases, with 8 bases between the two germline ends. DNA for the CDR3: TGTGCCAGCAGGGAGAGAAATAATTCACCCCTCCACTTT. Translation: CASRERNNSPLHF.

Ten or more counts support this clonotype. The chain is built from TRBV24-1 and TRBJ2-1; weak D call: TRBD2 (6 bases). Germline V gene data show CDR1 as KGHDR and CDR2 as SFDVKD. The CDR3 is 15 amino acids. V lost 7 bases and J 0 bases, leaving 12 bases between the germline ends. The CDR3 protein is CATSRAGSSYNEQFF. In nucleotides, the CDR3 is TGTGCCACCAGCCGAGCGGGCAGCTCCTACAATGAGCAGTTCTTC.